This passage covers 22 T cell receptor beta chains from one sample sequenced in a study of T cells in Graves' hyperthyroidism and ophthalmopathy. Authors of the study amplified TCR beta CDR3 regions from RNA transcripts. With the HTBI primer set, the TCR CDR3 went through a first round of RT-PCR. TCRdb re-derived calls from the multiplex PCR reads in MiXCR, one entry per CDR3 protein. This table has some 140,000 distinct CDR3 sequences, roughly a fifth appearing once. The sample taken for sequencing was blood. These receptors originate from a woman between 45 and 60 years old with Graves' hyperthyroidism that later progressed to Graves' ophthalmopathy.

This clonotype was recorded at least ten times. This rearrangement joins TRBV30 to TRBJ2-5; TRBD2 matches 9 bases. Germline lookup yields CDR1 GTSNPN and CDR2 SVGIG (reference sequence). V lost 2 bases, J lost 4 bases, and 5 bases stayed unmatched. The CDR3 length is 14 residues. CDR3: CAWSSGGKAETQYF. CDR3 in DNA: TGTGCCTGGAGTAGCGGGGGGAAAGCAGAGACCCAGTACTTC.

The CDR3 is CSAHPGPLANIQYF. The CDR3 DNA reads TGCAGTGCCCATCCGGGACCGCTAGCAAACATTCAGTACTTC. V is TRBV20-1 and J is TRBJ2-4, with D perhaps being TRBD1 or TRBD2 (5 bases each). Trimming cost V 6 bases and J 6 bases, with 18 bases left between them. This CDR3 comprises 14 residues. Germline CDR1 reads DFQATT; CDR2 reads SNEGSKA (reference sequence).

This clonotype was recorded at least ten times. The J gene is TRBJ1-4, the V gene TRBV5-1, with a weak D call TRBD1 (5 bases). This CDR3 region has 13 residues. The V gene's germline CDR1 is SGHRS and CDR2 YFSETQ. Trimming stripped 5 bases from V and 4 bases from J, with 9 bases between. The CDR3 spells CASRRQFNEKLFF. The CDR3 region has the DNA TGCGCCAGCAGACGACAGTTTAATGAAAAACTGTTTTTT.

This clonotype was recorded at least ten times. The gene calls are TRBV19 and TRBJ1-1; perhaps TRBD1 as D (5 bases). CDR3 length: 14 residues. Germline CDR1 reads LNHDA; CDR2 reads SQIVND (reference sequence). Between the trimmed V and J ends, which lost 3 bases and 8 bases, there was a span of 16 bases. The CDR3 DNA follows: TGTGCCAGTAGTATGGAAGGGGTTGGATCCGAAGCTTTCTTT. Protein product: CASSMEGVGSEAFF.

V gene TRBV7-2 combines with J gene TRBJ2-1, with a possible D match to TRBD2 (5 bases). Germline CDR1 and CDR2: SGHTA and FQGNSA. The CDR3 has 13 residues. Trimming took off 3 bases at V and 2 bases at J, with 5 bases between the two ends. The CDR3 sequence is CASSLGAYNEQFF. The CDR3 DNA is TGTGCCAGCAGCTTGGGAGCCTACAATGAGCAGTTCTTC.

The CDR3 is CSASRDRGLFNTEAFF. The CDR3 DNA reads as TGCAGTGCTAGTAGGGACAGGGGGCTTTTTAACACTGAAGCTTTCTTT. The chain recombines TRBV20-1 with TRBJ1-1; TRBD1 matches 12 bases. The trim removed 3 bases at V and 2 bases at J, leaving 7 bases unmatched. The CDR3 spans 16 residues. Germline V gene data show CDR1 as DFQATT and CDR2 as SNEGSKA (reference sequence).

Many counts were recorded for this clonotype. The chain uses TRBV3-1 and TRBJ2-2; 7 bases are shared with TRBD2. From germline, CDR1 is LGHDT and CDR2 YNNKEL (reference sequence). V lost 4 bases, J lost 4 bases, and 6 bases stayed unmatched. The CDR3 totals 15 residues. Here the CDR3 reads CASSPPLAITGELFF. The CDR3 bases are TGTGCCAGCAGCCCCCCACTAGCGATCACCGGGGAGCTGTTTTTT. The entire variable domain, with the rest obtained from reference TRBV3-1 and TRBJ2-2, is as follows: DTAVSQTPKYLVTQMGNDKSIKCEQNLGHDTMYWYKQDSKKFLKIMFSYNNKELIINETVPNRFSPKSPDKAHLNLHINSLELGDSAVYFCASSPPLAITGELFFGEGSRLTVL.

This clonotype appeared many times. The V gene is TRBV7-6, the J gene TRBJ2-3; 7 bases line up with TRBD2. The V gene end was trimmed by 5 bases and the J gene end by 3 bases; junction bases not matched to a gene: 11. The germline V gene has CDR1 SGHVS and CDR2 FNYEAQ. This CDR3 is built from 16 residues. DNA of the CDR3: TGTGCCAGCAGCAGCAGCCCGAGCGGGATGACAGATACGCAGTATTTT. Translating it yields CASSSSPSGMTDTQYF.

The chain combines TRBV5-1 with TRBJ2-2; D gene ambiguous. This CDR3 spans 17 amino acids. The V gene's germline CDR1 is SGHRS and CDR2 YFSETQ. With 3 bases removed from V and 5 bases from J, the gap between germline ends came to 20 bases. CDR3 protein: CASSSVANKKRTGELFF. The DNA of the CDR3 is TGCGCCAGCAGCTCGGTGGCGAATAAGAAGAGGACCGGGGAGCTGTTTTTT.

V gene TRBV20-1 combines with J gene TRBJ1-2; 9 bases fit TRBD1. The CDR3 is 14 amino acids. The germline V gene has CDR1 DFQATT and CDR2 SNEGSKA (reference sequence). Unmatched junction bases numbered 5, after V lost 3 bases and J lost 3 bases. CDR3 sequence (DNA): TGCAGTGCTAGGGGACAGGGCGGGGACTATGGCTACACCTTC. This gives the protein CSARGQGGDYGYTF.

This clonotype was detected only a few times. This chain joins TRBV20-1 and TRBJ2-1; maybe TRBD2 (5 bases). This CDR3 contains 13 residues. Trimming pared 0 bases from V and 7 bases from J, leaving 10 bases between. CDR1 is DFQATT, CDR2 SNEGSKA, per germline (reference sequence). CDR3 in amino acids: CSAREREFNEQFF. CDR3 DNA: TGCAGTGCTAGAGAACGGGAATTTAATGAGCAGTTCTTC.

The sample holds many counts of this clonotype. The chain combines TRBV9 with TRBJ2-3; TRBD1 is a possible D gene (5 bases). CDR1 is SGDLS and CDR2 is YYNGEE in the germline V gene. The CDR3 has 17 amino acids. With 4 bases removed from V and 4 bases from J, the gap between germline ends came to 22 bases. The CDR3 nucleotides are TGTGCCAGCAGCCCCCCACCAGGGCCTCCCCGGGCAGATACGCAGTATTTT. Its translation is CASSPPPGPPRADTQYF.

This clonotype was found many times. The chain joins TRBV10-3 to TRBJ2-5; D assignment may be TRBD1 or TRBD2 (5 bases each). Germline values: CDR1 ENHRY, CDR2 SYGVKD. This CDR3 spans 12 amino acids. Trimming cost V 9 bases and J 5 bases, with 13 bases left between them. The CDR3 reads CAMGTEPETQYF. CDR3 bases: TGTGCCATGGGGACGGAGCCGGAGACCCAGTACTTC.

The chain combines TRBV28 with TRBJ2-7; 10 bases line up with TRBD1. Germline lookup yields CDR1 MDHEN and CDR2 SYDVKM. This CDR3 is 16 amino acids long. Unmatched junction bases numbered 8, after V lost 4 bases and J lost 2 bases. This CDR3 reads CASSSPPGQGAYEQYF. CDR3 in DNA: TGTGCCAGCAGTTCCCCCCCCGGACAGGGGGCCTACGAGCAGTACTTC.

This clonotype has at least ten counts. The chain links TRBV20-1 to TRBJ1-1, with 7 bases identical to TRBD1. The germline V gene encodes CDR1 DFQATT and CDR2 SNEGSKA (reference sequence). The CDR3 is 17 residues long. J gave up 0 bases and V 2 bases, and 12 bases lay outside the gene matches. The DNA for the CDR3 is TGCAGTGCTAGACCTATCCCGACAGGGTTGATGAACACTGAAGCTTTCTTT. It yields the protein CSARPIPTGLMNTEAFF.

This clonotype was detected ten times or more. CDR3 amino acids: CASSADRVGNTEAFF. CDR3 DNA sequence: TGTGCCAGCAGCGCTGACAGGGTGGGGAACACTGAAGCTTTCTTT. The chain links TRBV12-3 or TRBV12-4 to TRBJ1-1; 7 bases line up with TRBD1. The V and J ends lost 6 bases and 1 base, in that order; junction bases with no gene match: 8. The CDR3 is 15 amino acids.

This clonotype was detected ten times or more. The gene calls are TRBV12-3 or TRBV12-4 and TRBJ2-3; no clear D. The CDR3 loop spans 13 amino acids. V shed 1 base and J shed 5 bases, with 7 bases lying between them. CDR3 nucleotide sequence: TGTGCCAGCAGTTTAGGCCTGGGAGATACGCAGTATTTT. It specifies CASSLGLGDTQYF.

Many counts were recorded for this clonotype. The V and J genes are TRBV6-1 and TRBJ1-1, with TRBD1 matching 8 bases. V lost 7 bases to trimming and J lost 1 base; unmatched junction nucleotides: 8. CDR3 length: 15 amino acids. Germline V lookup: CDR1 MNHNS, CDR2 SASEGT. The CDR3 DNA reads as TGTGCCAGCACCGCCCGGGACAGGCCGAACACTGAAGCTTTCTTT. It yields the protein CASTARDRPNTEAFF.

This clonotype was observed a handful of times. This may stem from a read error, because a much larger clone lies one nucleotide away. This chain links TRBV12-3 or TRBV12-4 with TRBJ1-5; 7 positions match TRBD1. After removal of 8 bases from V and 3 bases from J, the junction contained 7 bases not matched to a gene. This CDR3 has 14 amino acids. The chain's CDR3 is CASGDSNNNQPQHF. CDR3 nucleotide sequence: TGTGCCAGCGGGGACAGCAATAACAATCAGCCCCAGCATTTT.

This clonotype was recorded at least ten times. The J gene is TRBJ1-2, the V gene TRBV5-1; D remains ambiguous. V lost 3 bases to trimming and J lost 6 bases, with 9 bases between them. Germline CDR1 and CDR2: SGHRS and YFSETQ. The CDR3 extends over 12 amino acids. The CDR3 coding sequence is TGCGCCAGCAGCTCCGCAGGACATGGCTACACCTTC. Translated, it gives CASSSAGHGYTF.

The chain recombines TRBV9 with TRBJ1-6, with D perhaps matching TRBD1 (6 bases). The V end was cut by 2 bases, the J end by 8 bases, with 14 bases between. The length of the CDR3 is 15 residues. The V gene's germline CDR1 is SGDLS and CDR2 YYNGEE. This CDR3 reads CASSVSGQLDSPLHF. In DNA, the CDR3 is TGTGCCAGCAGCGTCTCGGGACAACTAGATTCACCCCTCCACTTT.

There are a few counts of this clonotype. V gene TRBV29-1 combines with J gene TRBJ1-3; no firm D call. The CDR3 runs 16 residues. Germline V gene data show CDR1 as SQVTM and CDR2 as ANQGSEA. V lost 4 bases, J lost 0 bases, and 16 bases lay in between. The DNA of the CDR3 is TGCAGCGTTGTTTTAGTAGGATCGAGCTCTGGAAACACCATATATTTT. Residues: CSVVLVGSSSGNTIYF.